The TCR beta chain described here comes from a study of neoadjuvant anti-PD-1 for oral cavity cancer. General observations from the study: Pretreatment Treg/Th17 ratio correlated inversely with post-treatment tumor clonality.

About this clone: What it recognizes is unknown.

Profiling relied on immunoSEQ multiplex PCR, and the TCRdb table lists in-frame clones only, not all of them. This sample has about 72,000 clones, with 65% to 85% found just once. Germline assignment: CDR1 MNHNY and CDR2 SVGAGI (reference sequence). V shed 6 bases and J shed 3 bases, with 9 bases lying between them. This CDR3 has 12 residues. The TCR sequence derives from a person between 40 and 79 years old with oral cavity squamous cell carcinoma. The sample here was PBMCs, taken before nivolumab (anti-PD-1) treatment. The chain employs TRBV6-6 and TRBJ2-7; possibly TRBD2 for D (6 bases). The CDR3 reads CASRDYLYEQYF. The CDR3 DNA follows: TGTGCCAGCAGGGACTACCTCTACGAGCAGTACTTC.